A single T cell receptor beta chain is shown here with its context. As yet, its antigen is unknown. This specimen belongs to a study of response to subunit inactivated influenza vaccine. Study-level results: Authors suggested each seasonal influenza vaccination recruits few new T cells.

TCRdb reanalysed the RT-PCR reads using MiXCR and keeps one entry per CDR3 protein. This sample has 450,000 to 700,000 distinct CDR3 sequences, with 14% found just once. The ends were cut back, 7 bases at V and 1 base at J, with 7 bases in the middle. The germline V gene encodes CDR1 SEHNR and CDR2 FQNEAQ (reference sequence). This CDR3 spans 12 amino acids. The specimen was PBMCs from blood, collected approximately 13 days after vaccination. This clonotype was sampled from a man aged 50-59 years who received an inactivated influenza vaccine. J is TRBJ1-1 and V is TRBV7-9, with D unresolved. CDR3 sequence (DNA): TGTGCCAGCATATCCCCGAACACTGAAGCTTTCTTT. Translation gives CASISPNTEAFF.